This is a list of T cell receptor beta chains from one sample in a study of cytomegalovirus exposure and HLA in healthy donors. Here immunoSEQ multiplex PCR was the method, and the copy in TCRdb shows in-frame clones only, minus some. The table lists approximately 150,000 clones, approximately 85% of them singletons. The specimen sequenced was PBMCs. Receptor source: a man aged 50 to 59 in good health and CMV-seropositive. Each CDR3 is given with its conserved first and last residue. The order of the fields is J gene, D gene, V gene, CDR3 length, clone size, CDR3 DNA, CDR3 protein. The D gene is left open where the match is weak. Size is omitted from some rows. Given values are once, few, many or a class for expanded clones.

j_gene: TRBJ2-2; d_gene: .; v_gene: TRBV27; len: 17; abundance: .; CDR3nt: TGTGCCAGCAGAACTTCAGGGTTTGGGCGAGGCACCGGGGAGCTGTTTTTT; CDR3aa: CASRTSGFGRGTGELFF
j_gene: TRBJ1-2; d_gene: TRBD1; v_gene: TRBV5-4; len: 16; abundance: .; CDR3nt: TGTGCCAGCAGCCAACGAGGGACAGAAAGTAACTATGGCTACACCTTC; CDR3aa: CASSQRGTESNYGYTF
j_gene: TRBJ2-5; d_gene: TRBD2; v_gene: TRBV7-8; len: 16; abundance: .; CDR3nt: TGTGCCAGCAGCTTAGTGGGCGGGGGGGGCCAAGAGACCCAGTACTTC; CDR3aa: CASSLVGGGGQETQYF
j_gene: TRBJ1-3; d_gene: .; v_gene: TRBV5-1; len: 15; abundance: .; CDR3nt: TGCGCCAGCAGCTTGGTATTCGGGGGTGGAAACACCATATATTTT; CDR3aa: CASSLVFGGGNTIYF
j_gene: TRBJ2-2; d_gene: .; v_gene: TRBV28; len: 12; abundance: .; CDR3nt: TGTGCCAGCAGTACAGGTGGCGGGGAGCTGTTTTTT; CDR3aa: CASSTGGGELFF
j_gene: TRBJ2-6; d_gene: TRBD1; v_gene: TRBV5-1; len: 17; abundance: .; CDR3nt: TGCGCCAGCAGTACCGGGACAGGCATCTCTGGGGCCAACGTCCTGACTTTC; CDR3aa: CASSTGTGISGANVLTF
j_gene: TRBJ1-3; d_gene: TRBD1; v_gene: TRBV5-4; len: 14; abundance: .; CDR3nt: TGTGCCAGCAGCTTATGGGACAGGGGAAACACCATATATTTT; CDR3aa: CASSLWDRGNTIYF
j_gene: TRBJ2-7; d_gene: TRBD2; v_gene: TRBV10-3; len: 14; abundance: .; CDR3nt: TGTGCCATCAGTGGACTAGCGGGATCCTACGAGCAGTACTTC; CDR3aa: CAISGLAGSYEQYF
j_gene: TRBJ2-5; d_gene: TRBD2; v_gene: TRBV10-3; len: 17; abundance: once; CDR3nt: TGTGCCATCAGTGCGACTAGCGGGAGGGCCGACCAAGAGACCCAGTACTTC; CDR3aa: CAISATSGRADQETQYF
j_gene: TRBJ2-7; d_gene: .; v_gene: TRBV7-2; len: 13; abundance: once; CDR3nt: TGTGCCAGCAGCTTCCGGGTCTTTTACGAGCAGTACTTC; CDR3aa: CASSFRVFYEQYF